A selection of T cell receptor beta chains follows, all from one sample in a study of OX40 agonist ivuxolimab in advanced cancers. The data were produced by immunoSEQ multiplex PCR, yet TCRdb's version contains in-frame clones alone and is incomplete. Here the sample spans about 11,000 clones, 86% being singletons. The sequenced sample was CD4+ or CD8+ T cells sorted from blood, obtained in a trial of the OX40 agonist ivuxolimab. These receptors all come from an adult with an advanced solid tumor such as melanoma, head and neck, liver or kidney cancer. Both conserved end residues are part of each CDR3. A D gene is named only where the DNA matches it firmly. Part of the rows lack a size; the others show once, few, many or a class for expanded clones.

D gene,clone size,V gene,J gene,CDR3 protein,CDR3 DNA
TRBD2,.,TRBV9,TRBJ2-1,CASSAGTSGRLNEQFF,TGTGCCAGCAGCGCCGGGACTAGCGGGAGGTTAAATGAGCAGTTCTTC
TRBD1,once,TRBV5-4,TRBJ1-2,CASSLGERPGGGYTF,TGTGCCAGCAGCCTGGGGGAGAGACCAGGGGGCGGCTACACCTTC
.,.,TRBV6-5,TRBJ2-1,CASSYGQGLENEQFF,TGTGCCAGCAGTTACGGTCAGGGTCTCGAAAATGAGCAGTTCTTC
.,.,TRBV27,TRBJ1-6,CASSTGHNNSPLHF,TGTGCCAGCTCAACGGGACACAATAATTCACCCCTCCACTTT
TRBD1,.,TRBV7-9,TRBJ1-1,CASSPSPGQGVRMNTEAFF,TGTGCCAGCAGCCCCTCCCCGGGACAGGGAGTAAGAATGAACACTGAAGCTTTCTTT
TRBD2,.,TRBV27,TRBJ2-2,CASSFGLAGGPGVTGELFF,TGTGCCAGCAGTTTTGGACTAGCGGGAGGGCCAGGAGTTACCGGGGAGCTGTTTTTT
TRBD2,once,TRBV11-2,TRBJ2-7,CASRGGPATYEQYF,TGTGCCAGCCGGGGGGGACCAGCAACCTACGAGCAGTACTTC
TRBD2,.,TRBV4-1,TRBJ2-1,CASSQTSGRQIEQFF,TGCGCCAGCAGCCAAACTAGCGGGCGGCAAATTGAGCAGTTCTTC
TRBD2,.,TRBV27,TRBJ2-1,CASSIPPLAGSHNEQFF,TGTGCCAGCAGTATCCCTCCCCTAGCGGGCTCGCACAATGAGCAGTTCTTC
.,few,TRBV30,TRBJ1-5,CAWSPLVGNQPQHF,TGTGCCTGGAGCCCTCTTGTGGGCAATCAGCCCCAGCATTTT
TRBD1,once,TRBV9,TRBJ1-1,CASSYGQGQGNTEAFF,TGTGCCAGCAGCTATGGTCAGGGACAGGGGAACACTGAAGCTTTCTTT
TRBD2,.,TRBV7-9,TRBJ2-5,CASSLLAGGLETQYF,TGTGCCAGCAGCTTACTAGCGGGAGGGTTAGAGACCCAGTACTTC
.,once,TRBV7-9,TRBJ2-7,CASSFSLAGTATYEQYF,TGTGCCAGCAGTTTCTCCTTAGCCGGGACCGCTACCTACGAGCAGTACTTC
.,.,TRBV4-1,TRBJ2-2,CASSHPFGELFF,TGCGCCAGCAGCCATCCCTTCGGGGAGCTGTTTTTT
TRBD2,.,TRBV6-1,TRBJ2-1,CASSETSGGSSYNEQFF,TGTGCCAGCAGTGAAACTAGCGGGGGGAGCTCCTACAATGAGCAGTTCTTC
TRBD2,.,TRBV6-5,TRBJ2-7,CASSSFSGAYEQYF,TGTGCCAGCAGTTCCTTTAGCGGGGCCTACGAGCAGTACTTC
.,.,TRBV27,TRBJ1-2,CASSPPGAHYGYTF,TGTGCCAGCAGTCCCCCAGGGGCTCACTATGGCTACACCTTC
TRBD1,.,TRBV5-8,TRBJ2-1,CASSQTGTGFNEQFF,TGTGCCAGCAGCCAAACCGGGACAGGGTTCAATGAGCAGTTCTTC
TRBD2,.,TRBV4-1,TRBJ2-7,CASSHPPGTSGSYEQYF,TGCGCCAGCAGCCATCCTCCCGGGACTAGCGGGAGCTACGAGCAGTACTTC
TRBD1,.,TRBV10-1,TRBJ2-7,CASSGGQVYEQYF,TGCGCCAGCAGTGGGGGACAGGTCTACGAGCAGTACTTC
TRBD2,.,TRBV5-4,TRBJ2-7,CASSLLAGSYEQYF,TGTGCCAGCAGCTTGTTAGCGGGGTCCTACGAGCAGTACTTC
.,.,TRBV29-1,TRBJ2-7,CSVEDSQIYEQYF,TGCAGCGTTGAAGATAGTCAGATCTACGAGCAGTACTTC
TRBD1,.,TRBV6-6,TRBJ1-1,CASSGTDPEAFF,TGTGCCAGCAGTGGGACAGACCCTGAAGCTTTCTTT
.,.,TRBV5-6,TRBJ1-5,CASSLGASDQPQHF,TGTGCCAGCAGCTTGGGCGCTAGTGATCAGCCCCAGCATTTT
.,.,TRBV5-5,TRBJ1-2,CASSQDRGGDYGYTF,TGCGCCAGCAGCCAAGATCGAGGGGGAGACTATGGCTACACCTTC
TRBD2,.,TRBV11-2,TRBJ2-7,CASSLVRGSGDEQYF,TGTGCCAGCAGCTTAGTACGCGGGAGCGGGGACGAGCAGTACTTC
.,.,TRBV7-7,TRBJ1-2,CASAPNPGHGYTF,TGTGCTAGCGCCCCCAATCCAGGGCATGGCTACACCTTC
.,.,TRBV27,TRBJ1-1,CASSLFPDSLTEAFF,TGTGCCAGCAGTTTATTCCCTGACAGTCTCACTGAAGCTTTCTTT
TRBD1,.,TRBV6-5,TRBJ2-7,CASSLTGGAPYEQYF,TGTGCCAGCAGTCTGACAGGGGGCGCCCCCTACGAGCAGTACTTC
.,.,TRBV7-6,TRBJ2-2,CASSFLVSNTGELFF,TGTGCCAGCAGCTTTTTGGTGTCTAACACCGGGGAGCTGTTTTTT
TRBD2,once,TRBV19,TRBJ2-1,CASSPLPSGPLNEQFF,TGTGCCAGTAGCCCCCTACCTAGCGGCCCCCTGAATGAGCAGTTCTTC
.,.,TRBV27,TRBJ2-1,CASSLWPSSYNEQFF,TGTGCCAGCAGTTTATGGCCTAGCAGTTACAATGAGCAGTTCTTC
.,.,TRBV6-1,TRBJ1-2,CARDRRGYTF,TGTGCCAGAGACAGGAGAGGCTACACCTTC
TRBD2,once,TRBV5-4,TRBJ2-5,CASSPGTGLAENRQETQYF,TGTGCCAGCAGCCCCGGGACGGGACTAGCGGAAAATCGGCAAGAGACCCAGTACTTC
.,once,TRBV19,TRBJ2-1,CASNPRTILSSYNEQFF,TGTGCCAGTAACCCCCGGACTATACTAAGCTCCTACAATGAGCAGTTCTTC
TRBD2,.,TRBV11-3,TRBJ2-2,CASSFSGRHTGELFF,TGTGCCAGCAGCTTTAGCGGGAGGCACACCGGGGAGCTGTTTTTT
TRBD2,.,TRBV4-2,TRBJ2-3,CASSQDGTSGITDTQYF,TGTGCCAGCAGCCAAGACGGGACTAGCGGGATCACAGATACGCAGTATTTT
TRBD1,.,TRBV5-5,TRBJ1-2,CASSLGQGVYGYTF,TGTGCCAGCAGCTTGGGACAGGGAGTCTATGGCTACACCTTC
.,.,TRBV13,TRBJ2-1,CASSLGSNELFF,TGTGCCAGCAGCTTAGGTTCCAATGAGCTGTTCTTC
.,.,TRBV2,TRBJ2-1,CASSEGVLVGNEQFF,TGTGCCAGCAGTGAAGGAGTACTAGTAGGCAATGAGCAGTTCTTC
.,.,TRBV7-9,TRBJ1-2,CASSLAPSVDNGYTF,TGTGCCAGCAGCCTAGCCCCATCGGTAGATAATGGCTACACCTTC
.,.,TRBV28,TRBJ1-1,CASSSGGGLNTEAFF,TGTGCCAGCAGTTCTGGCGGGGGTCTGAACACTGAAGCTTTCTTT
.,.,TRBV4-1,TRBJ1-3,CASSYYSSPGSGNTIYF,TGCGCCAGCAGCTACTACAGCTCCCCGGGCTCTGGAAACACCATATATTTT
.,.,TRBV23-1,TRBJ1-1,CASSQSDWDTEAFF,TGCGCCAGCAGTCAATCGGATTGGGACACTGAAGCTTTCTTT
.,.,TRBV6-5,TRBJ2-1,CASSWVLNTDEQFF,TGTGCCAGCAGTTGGGTCCTAAACACGGATGAGCAGTTCTTC
.,.,TRBV11-2,TRBJ2-5,CASSPKSTQYF,TGTGCCAGCAGCCCGAAGAGTACCCAGTACTTC
.,.,TRBV7-6,TRBJ2-7,CASSYGTGGGLASEQYF,TGTGCCAGCAGCTACGGCACAGGGGGCGGACTAGCATCCGAGCAGTACTTC
.,few,TRBV19,TRBJ2-1,CASRAGYEQFF,TGTGCCAGTAGAGCCGGCTATGAGCAGTTCTTC
.,.,TRBV4-1,TRBJ2-7,CASSQEPLVYEQYF,TGCGCCAGCAGCCAAGAGCCACTCGTCTACGAACAGTACTTC
TRBD1,.,TRBV7-9,TRBJ1-4,CASNGQGLGEKLFF,TGTGCCAGCAACGGACAGGGATTAGGTGAAAAACTGTTTTTT